One and the same sample provided the 23 T cell receptor beta chains below, sequenced in a study of shared clonotypes between healthy human individuals. Measured with immunoSEQ multiplex PCR; TCRdb has only the in-frame clones, and not every one. Altogether some 2,100,000 clones are present, about 92% being singletons, with the ten largest covering over 1.5%. Positive CCR7 selection of CD45RO-negative cells yielded the naive CD8 cells, and terminally differentiated effector memory CD45RA+ cells were excluded. Specimen: naive CD8+ T cells from PBMCs. Every receptor here comes from a man aged 18 to 35 in good health. Some clones in this sample may be carry-over from other donors' samples.

This sequence joins TRBV7-9 and TRBJ2-5; D remains ambiguous. Between the trimmed V and J ends, which lost 8 bases and 2 bases, there was a span of 9 bases. The CDR3 sequence is 12 residues long. Germline V gives CDR1 SEHNR, CDR2 FQNEAQ (reference sequence). The CDR3 bases are TGTGCCAGCGGCATAACGCAAGAGACCCAGTACTTC. This encodes CASGITQETQYF. Full variable domain (remainder filled in from reference TRBV7-9 and TRBJ2-5): DTGVSQNPRHKITKRGQNVTFRCDPISEHNRLYWYRQTLGQGPEFLTYFQNEAQLEKSRLLSDRFSAERPKGSFSTLEIQRTEQGDSAMYLCASGITQETQYFGPGTRLLVL.

The V gene is TRBV28, the J gene TRBJ2-5, with 8 nucleotides matching TRBD1. The CDR3 spans 14 residues. J gave up 2 bases and V 3 bases, and 2 bases lay outside the gene matches. Germline values: CDR1 MDHEN, CDR2 SYDVKM. The CDR3, as DNA: TGTGCCAGCAGTTTGTGGGACAGGCAAGAGACCCAGTACTTC. This sequence encodes CASSLWDRQETQYF.

The CDR3 coding sequence is TGTGCCAGCAGCCCGGGGGGCAAGACGCAGCAGTACTTC. Translated: CASSPGGKTQQYF. The chain joins TRBV27 to TRBJ2-7; D is perhaps TRBD2 (7 bases). This CDR3 comprises 13 residues. The germline gives CDR1 MNHEY, CDR2 SMNVEV (reference sequence). The ends were cut back, 6 bases at V and 8 bases at J, with 17 bases in the middle.

V usage is TRBV29-1 and J usage is TRBJ2-1; D unclear. The ends were cut back, 1 base at V and 9 bases at J, with 7 bases in the middle. CDR3 size: 11 residues. Germline CDR1 and CDR2: SQVTM and ANQGSEA. CDR3 region: CSVEANAEQFF. Written as DNA, the CDR3 is TGCAGCGTTGAAGCTAATGCTGAGCAGTTCTTC.

The chain recombines TRBV4-1 with TRBJ2-3; maybe TRBD1 (5 bases). The V gene lost 5 bases and the J gene lost 6 bases, with 24 bases spanning the gap. The CDR3 covers 17 residues. Germline V lookup: CDR1 MGHRA, CDR2 YSYEKL. The CDR3 loop reads CASSTEGRAGSEDTQYF. The CDR3 DNA reads as TGCGCCAGCAGCACTGAAGGCCGGGCAGGGTCCGAGGATACGCAGTATTTT.

The rearrangement links TRBV27 to TRBJ2-3, with D perhaps matching TRBD1 (5 bases). The CDR3 has 16 amino acids. V was cut by 4 bases and J by 1 base, with 15 bases left in between. Germline assignment: CDR1 MNHEY and CDR2 SMNVEV (reference sequence). The DNA for the CDR3 is TGTGCCAGCAGTTACCGGGCCCTAGGGGGCACAGATACGCAGTATTTT. Translating gives CASSYRALGGTDTQYF.

The rearrangement joins TRBV7-8 to TRBJ1-2, with 8 bases that match TRBD1. V was pared by 3 bases and J by 0 bases, with 6 bases of the junction left unmatched. This CDR3 has 16 residues. The germline gives CDR1 SGHVS, CDR2 FQNEAQ. CDR3 loop: CASSLDRETTNYGYTF. CDR3 DNA: TGTGCCAGCAGCTTGGACAGGGAAACTACTAACTATGGCTACACCTTC.

The genes are TRBV29-1 and TRBJ2-7; maybe TRBD2 (5 bases). CDR1 is SQVTM, CDR2 ANQGSEA, per germline. This CDR3 spans 11 amino acids. The V gene lost 7 bases and the J gene lost 4 bases, with 11 bases spanning the gap. CDR3 in DNA: TGCAGCGCCCGAAGCGGTTACGAGCAGTACTTC. Translation: CSARSGYEQYF.

The sample holds one count of this clone. CDR3 in amino acids: CASSYGPRDNYGYTF. CDR3 sequence (DNA): TGTGCCAGCAGTTATGGGCCAAGAGATAACTATGGCTACACCTTC. The J gene is TRBJ1-2, the V gene TRBV27; D call uncertain. CDR3 length: 15 residues. Trimming took 4 bases from V and 1 from J, leaving 13 bases between them. From germline, CDR1 is MNHEY and CDR2 SMNVEV (reference sequence).

The V call is TRBV27, the J call TRBJ2-1, with D unclear. Per the germline V gene, CDR1 is MNHEY and CDR2 is SMNVEV (reference sequence). The CDR3 has 15 residues. The V end lost 4 bases, the J end lost 3 bases, and 13 bases lay between the germline ends. CDR3 sequence reads: CASSSRERGYNEQFF. Here the CDR3 DNA reads TGTGCCAGCAGTTCCCGAGAGCGAGGCTACAATGAGCAGTTCTTC.

This chain connects TRBV7-8 to TRBJ2-1; D may correspond to TRBD1 or TRBD2 (5 bases each). This CDR3 has 15 amino acids. V was shortened by 4 bases and J by 2 bases, with 12 bases between the two germline ends. CDR1 and CDR2 (germline): SGHVS, FQNEAQ. CDR3: CASSSVRGAYNEQFF. The CDR3 DNA reads as TGTGCCAGCAGCTCGGTGAGGGGAGCCTACAATGAGCAGTTCTTC.

This sequence joins TRBV27 and TRBJ2-3; 7 bases are shared with TRBD1. Per the germline V gene, CDR1 is MNHEY and CDR2 is SMNVEV (reference sequence). V dropped 1 base and J dropped 4; count of bases not matched to a gene: 11. This CDR3 spans 17 amino acids. CDR3 residues: CASSLLAPRGFADTQYF. CDR3 DNA sequence: TGTGCCAGCAGTTTATTAGCGCCCAGGGGGTTTGCAGATACGCAGTATTTT.

The genes are TRBV28 and TRBJ2-2; 8 nucleotides line up with TRBD2. The germline V gene encodes CDR1 MDHEN and CDR2 SYDVKM. This CDR3 is 15 amino acids long. The J segment lost 1 base and the V segment lost 6 bases, leaving 4 bases of the junction unmatched. DNA of the CDR3: TGTGCCAGCAGAATACTAGCGGTGAACACCGGGGAGCTGTTTTTT. Protein product: CASRILAVNTGELFF.

This clone was seen a few times. At the DNA level, this CDR3 is encoded by other sequences in the same sample as well. The CDR3 reads CAISEGSGNTIYF. CDR3 nucleotides: TGTGCCATCAGTGAGGGCTCGGGAAACACCATATATTTT. V and J are TRBV10-3 and TRBJ1-3; D is ambiguous. The CDR3 is 13 residues long. Germline assignment: CDR1 ENHRY and CDR2 SYGVKD. Trimming stripped 2 bases from V and 4 bases from J, with 6 bases between.

The DNA for the CDR3 is TGTGCCAGCAGCCTCTGGAGGTACAATGAGCAGTTCTTC. It yields the protein CASSLWRYNEQFF. This sequence joins TRBV14 and TRBJ2-1; D is perhaps TRBD2 (5 bases). Germline loops: CDR1 SGHDN, CDR2 FVKESK. Trimming took 4 bases from V and 4 from J, leaving 8 bases between them. The length of the CDR3 is 13 residues.

The gene calls are TRBV14 and TRBJ2-7; the match to TRBD2 covers 8 bases. The V gene end was trimmed by 4 bases and the J gene end by 3 bases; junction bases not matched to a gene: 5. This CDR3 is built from 14 residues. CDR1 SGHDN and CDR2 FVKESK come from the germline V gene. The DNA of the CDR3 is TGTGCCAGCAGCCGCTGGCGGGAGGACTACGAGCAGTACTTC. Residues: CASSRWREDYEQYF.

The chain couples TRBV10-2 to TRBJ2-7; D gene ambiguous. CDR3 length: 14 residues. Germline loops: CDR1 WSHSY, CDR2 SAAADI. V lost 6 bases and J 2 bases, leaving 14 bases between the germline ends. The CDR3 reads CASRLVSEAYEQYF. As DNA, the CDR3 is TGCGCCAGCAGGTTAGTGTCAGAAGCCTACGAGCAGTACTTC.

The chain combines TRBV13 with TRBJ2-1; TRBD1 aligns across 10 bases. V lost 5 bases, J lost 1 base, and 11 bases stayed unmatched. From germline, CDR1 is PRHDT and CDR2 FYEKMQ (reference sequence). The CDR3 runs 18 residues. CDR3 loop: CASSPPGQGVRSYNEQFF. The CDR3 DNA sequence: TGTGCCAGCAGCCCCCCCGGACAGGGGGTTAGGTCCTACAATGAGCAGTTCTTC.

This chain links TRBV19 with TRBJ2-7; possible D gene TRBD1, 6 bases. V gave up 7 bases and J gave up 2 bases, with 15 bases separating them. The CDR3 covers 14 residues. Germline values: CDR1 LNHDA, CDR2 SQIVND (reference sequence). CDR3 nucleotides: TGTGCCAGTAAGGCGTCAGGGGTAGCCTACGAGCAGTACTTC. Its protein is CASKASGVAYEQYF.

This clone was counted once. The V gene is TRBV4-1, the J gene TRBJ2-3; D not certain. Germline V CDR1 and CDR2: MGHRA, YSYEKL. V was trimmed by 0 bases and J by 14 bases, leaving 12 bases between them. This CDR3 is built from 12 residues. For the CDR3, the DNA is TGCGCCAGCAGCCAAGATCCCCTTCATCGGTATTTT. Protein sequence: CASSQDPLHRYF.

The CDR3 nucleotides read TGTGCCAGCAGCTTAGCCGGTGCCCCCTCCTACGAGCAGTACTTC. This translates into CASSLAGAPSYEQYF. The chain couples TRBV7-2 to TRBJ2-7; D ambiguous. The CDR3 contains 15 residues. The germline V and J ends were trimmed by 0 bases and 0 bases, with 9 bases remaining between them. CDR1 SGHTA and CDR2 FQGNSA come from the germline V gene.

The chain links TRBV27 to TRBJ2-3; TRBD2 aligns across 8 bases. Looked up from germline, CDR1 is MNHEY and CDR2 is SMNVEV (reference sequence). The CDR3 contains 17 residues. V shed 1 base and J 2 bases; nucleotides not matched to a gene: 8. This chain's CDR3 is CASSLYDRSGVTDTQYF. For the CDR3, the DNA is TGTGCCAGCAGTTTATACGACCGTAGCGGGGTCACAGATACGCAGTATTTT.

V is TRBV9 and J is TRBJ2-3; 7 positions match TRBD2. J was trimmed by 2 bases and V by 1 base; bases with no gene match: 4. The CDR3 loop spans 15 amino acids. Germline V CDR1 and CDR2: SGDLS, YYNGEE. CDR3 sequence: CASSVRLADTDTQYF. In nucleotides, the CDR3 is TGTGCCAGCAGCGTAAGGCTAGCGGACACAGATACGCAGTATTTT.